This T cell receptor (beta chain) was sequenced during a study of T cell repertoires in cytomegalovirus infection. Findings and limits, study-wide: It was HLA-C-restricted CMV-specific TCR beta clonotypes that dominated the response ex vivo. Carriers of CMV plus the relevant HLA were identified by cumulative public TCR beta family frequency.

Germline loops: CDR1 SEHNR, CDR2 FQNEAQ (reference sequence). The CDR3 consists of 14 residues. Between the trimmed V and J ends, which lost 5 bases and 5 bases, there was a span of 12 bases. This clonotype occurred many times. Its cognate antigen is unknown. TCRdb processed the reads anew with MiXCR; each CDR3 protein has one entry. The data contain around 530,000 distinct CDR3 sequences, less than 30% of them singletons. This TCR came from a human donor in good health (CMV status not recorded). Some clones in this sample may be carry-over from other donors' samples. Sequencing was performed on PBMCs. The chain employs TRBV7-9 and TRBJ1-4; D not resolved. The CDR3 region has the DNA TGTGCCAGCAGCCCAACTTACCAGAATGAAAAACTGTTTTTT. As protein: CASSPTYQNEKLFF.